The rows below give T cell receptor beta chains drawn from one sample of a study of T cell repertoires in cytomegalovirus infection. No antigen is known for these receptors. TCRdb reprocessed the reads with MiXCR, giving one entry per CDR3 protein. The sample has 570,000 or so distinct CDR3 sequences, almost 40% seen once. Sequences were derived from cultured PBMCs, sampled from culture after CMV antigen stimulation. The receptors here all came from a human donor in good health (CMV status not recorded). Some clones in this sample may be carry-over from other donors' samples. CDR3s include the opening cysteine and the closing phenylalanine or tryptophan. A D gene is named only where the DNA matches it firmly. The size entry is marked missing in some rows and otherwise reads once, few, many or a size class.

size	D	J	V	CDR3	DNA
-	-	TRBJ2-5	TRBV20-1	CSAQVEETQYF	TGCAGTGCTCAGGTGGAGGAGACCCAGTACTTC
-	-	TRBJ1-1	TRBV7-9	CASSFSTAEAFF	TGTGCCAGCAGCTTTTCTACGGCTGAAGCTTTCTTT
-	-	TRBJ1-1	TRBV11-3	CASSLESSSRAFF	TGTGCCAGCAGCTTAGAAAGTAGCTCACGAGCTTTCTTT
-	-	TRBJ2-1	TRBV4-1	CASSQAPTRSNEQFF	TGCGCCAGCAGCCAAGCACCGACTAGAAGCAATGAGCAGTTCTTC
-	-	TRBJ1-6	TRBV7-9	CASSKGLRDSPLHF	TGTGCCAGCAGCAAAGGGTTAAGGGATTCACCCCTCCACTTT
few	-	TRBJ2-1	TRBV5-6	CASSLGLRVQHNEQFF	TGTGCCAGCAGCTTAGGATTAAGGGTACAACACAATGAGCAGTTCTTC
-	-	TRBJ1-4	TRBV2	CASSEGSGRRIREKLFF	TGTGCCAGCAGTGAGGGGTCAGGGAGGAGAATTCGGGAAAAACTGTTTTTT
few	-	TRBJ2-7	TRBV7-4	CASSKQPYEQYF	TGTGCCAGCAGCAAACAGCCCTACGAGCAGTACTTC
-	TRBD2	TRBJ2-3	TRBV27	CASLGTSGRGTDTQYF	TGTGCCAGCCTTGGGACTAGCGGGAGAGGGACAGATACGCAGTATTTT
few	-	TRBJ2-2	TRBV19	CASNQGPGELFF	TGTGCCAGTAATCAAGGACCCGGGGAGCTGTTTTTT
few	-	TRBJ1-2	TRBV18	CASSPDPESHYGYTF	TGTGCCAGCTCACCCGATCCGGAGTCCCACTATGGCTACACCTTC
few	TRBD1	TRBJ2-5	TRBV12-3/TRBV12-4	CASSSWDRAETQYF	TGTGCCAGCAGCTCCTGGGACAGGGCCGAGACCCAGTACTTC
-	TRBD2	TRBJ2-1	TRBV11-2	CASTRWGGDNEQFF	TGTGCCAGCACCCGATGGGGGGGAGACAATGAGCAGTTCTTC
-	-	TRBJ1-1	TRBV7-9	CASSFAGFAEAFF	TGTGCCAGCAGCTTTGCAGGGTTCGCTGAAGCTTTCTTT
-	-	TRBJ2-1	TRBV7-9	CAIDPRAPYNEQFF	TGTGCCATAGACCCGCGGGCCCCCTACAATGAGCAGTTCTTC
few	TRBD2	TRBJ2-4	TRBV12-3/TRBV12-4	CASRSGRGNIQYF	TGTGCCAGCAGAAGCGGGAGGGGGAACATTCAGTACTTC
-	-	TRBJ2-4	TRBV7-6	CASSQDRLLAKNIQYF	TGTGCCAGCAGCCAGGACAGACTACTAGCCAAAAACATTCAGTACTTC
-	-	TRBJ2-5	TRBV5-4	CASSLQGNRQETQYF	TGTGCCAGCAGCCTCCAGGGGAACCGCCAAGAGACCCAGTACTTC
many	-	TRBJ2-7	TRBV7-2	CASSLEAGQVYEQYF	TGTGCCAGCAGCTTAGAAGCGGGACAGGTCTACGAGCAGTACTTC
few	TRBD1	TRBJ2-7	TRBV15	CATSAGGSMVHEQYF	TGTGCCACCAGCGCAGGGGGCTCCATGGTCCACGAGCAGTACTTC
once	-	TRBJ1-2	TRBV7-9	CASSLGTGVDGYTF	TGTGCCAGCAGCTTAGGTACTGGGGTGGATGGCTACACCTTC
-	TRBD1	TRBJ2-3	TRBV7-8	CASSSDRGVTDTQYF	TGTGCCAGCAGCTCAGACAGGGGGGTTACAGATACGCAGTATTTT
few	-	TRBJ2-7	TRBV7-8	CASSLVGDMYGEQYF	TGTGCCAGCAGCTTAGTTGGCGATATGTACGGCGAGCAGTACTTC
-	-	TRBJ2-1	TRBV11-2	CASSLGVLVRNEQFF	TGTGCCAGCAGCTTAGGAGTATTAGTGCGGAATGAGCAGTTCTTC
-	TRBD1	TRBJ2-2	TRBV19	CASSRQGGWTGELFF	TGTGCCAGTAGTAGACAGGGGGGATGGACCGGGGAGCTGTTTTTT
-	-	TRBJ2-1	TRBV6-1	CASSEGVPNFF	TGTGCCAGCAGTGAAGGAGTACCGAATTTCTTC
few	TRBD2	TRBJ2-7	TRBV7-4	CASSSTGTSGRAQILSSYEQYF	TGTGCCAGCAGCTCTACCGGGACTAGCGGGAGGGCCCAAATCCTAAGCTCCTACGAGCAGTACTTC
few	-	TRBJ2-7	TRBV7-6	CASITQGTRGDSYEQYF	TGTGCCAGCATCACCCAGGGGACCCGGGGGGACTCCTACGAGCAGTACTTC
-	-	TRBJ2-5	TRBV5-6	CASSPWRGTEETQYF	TGTGCCAGCAGCCCCTGGCGTGGGACTGAAGAGACCCAGTACTTC
-	-	TRBJ2-7	TRBV7-2	CASSLRGGGELEQYF	TGTGCCAGCAGCTTGAGGGGGGGCGGGGAACTCGAGCAGTACTTC
-	-	TRBJ1-1	TRBV6-1	CASLSAFF	TGTGCCAGCCTCTCGGCTTTCTTT
-	TRBD1	TRBJ1-4	TRBV4-2	CASSQETGGEKLFF	TGTGCCAGCAGCCAAGAAACAGGGGGTGAAAAACTGTTTTTT
many	-	TRBJ2-2	TRBV7-2	CASSLRTAHTGELFF	TGTGCCAGCAGCTTACGGACTGCCCACACCGGGGAGCTGTTTTTT
-	-	TRBJ2-7	TRBV7-2	CASSLVGVGEQYF	TGTGCCAGCAGCTTAGTAGGGGTCGGAGAGCAGTACTTC
-	TRBD2	TRBJ2-3	TRBV4-2	CASSQESLAGSITQYF	TGTGCCAGCAGCCAAGAGTCACTAGCGGGTAGTATCACGCAGTATTTT
many	TRBD2	TRBJ2-5	TRBV7-2	CASSLAGGGETQYF	TGTGCCAGCAGCTTAGCGGGGGGAGGGGAGACCCAGTACTTC
-	TRBD1	TRBJ1-2	TRBV11-2	CASSRDRPNYGYTF	TGTGCCAGCAGCCGGGACAGGCCAAACTATGGCTACACCTTC
-	TRBD2	TRBJ2-3	TRBV6-6	CASSATSGATDTQYF	TGTGCCAGCAGTGCTACTAGCGGGGCCACAGATACGCAGTATTTT
-	TRBD2	TRBJ2-3	TRBV4-3	CASSLLSAGGGTQYF	TGCGCCAGCAGCCTTCTCAGTGCGGGAGGTGGTACGCAGTATTTT
-	TRBD1	TRBJ1-2	TRBV12-3/TRBV12-4	CASTWTGKGYTF	TGTGCCAGCACCTGGACAGGGAAGGGCTACACCTTC
-	TRBD1	TRBJ2-7	TRBV28	CASSPPRQGPFYEQYF	TGTGCCAGCAGTCCCCCCCGACAGGGACCCTTCTACGAGCAGTACTTC
-	TRBD2	TRBJ2-1	TRBV20-1	CSATGRLAGEDEQFF	TGCAGTGCTACAGGGAGGCTAGCGGGGGAGGATGAGCAGTTCTTC
-	-	TRBJ1-1	TRBV7-6	CASSLSGFPNTEAFF	TGTGCCAGCAGCTTAAGCGGATTCCCTAACACTGAAGCTTTCTTT
few	TRBD1	TRBJ1-4	TRBV7-2	CASSLAAGQGSEKLFF	TGTGCCAGCAGCTTAGCGGCGGGACAGGGGTCTGAAAAACTGTTTTTT
-	-	TRBJ1-5	TRBV20-1	CSATNTNSNQPQHF	TGCAGTGCTACTAATACTAATAGCAATCAGCCCCAGCATTTT
-	-	TRBJ1-5	TRBV7-9	CASSSYPGTPLGPQHF	TGTGCCAGCAGCTCGTACCCCGGGACTCCCTTGGGGCCCCAGCATTTT
-	-	TRBJ2-7	TRBV2	CASSARKTGLDF	TGTGCCAGCAGTGCCAGGAAGACAGGTTTAGACTTC
few	-	TRBJ2-7	TRBV4-2	CASSQDRDSYEQYF	TGTGCCAGCAGCCAAGATCGGGATTCCTACGAGCAGTACTTC
-	-	TRBJ2-7	TRBV7-4	CASSPDPDTGYEQYF	TGTGCCAGCAGCCCAGACCCGGACACGGGCTACGAGCAGTACTTC
many	TRBD1	TRBJ1-1	TRBV12-3/TRBV12-4	CASSLGQDTEAFF	TGTGCCAGCAGCTTGGGACAGGACACTGAAGCTTTCTTT
-	TRBD2	TRBJ2-5	TRBV5-4	CASSLGTSGKGTQYF	TGTGCCAGCAGCTTAGGGACTAGCGGGAAAGGGACCCAGTACTTC
-	TRBD2	TRBJ2-7	TRBV6-6	CASIPGGSGTYEQYF	TGTGCCAGCATCCCGGGGGGTAGCGGGACCTACGAGCAGTACTTC
few	-	TRBJ1-4	TRBV7-2	CASSPLPGADEKLFF	TGTGCCAGCAGCCCCCTCCCCGGGGCAGATGAAAAACTGTTTTTT
-	TRBD2	TRBJ2-1	TRBV19	CASSMPGLGPYNEQFF	TGTGCCAGTAGTATGCCGGGACTAGGGCCTTACAATGAGCAGTTCTTC